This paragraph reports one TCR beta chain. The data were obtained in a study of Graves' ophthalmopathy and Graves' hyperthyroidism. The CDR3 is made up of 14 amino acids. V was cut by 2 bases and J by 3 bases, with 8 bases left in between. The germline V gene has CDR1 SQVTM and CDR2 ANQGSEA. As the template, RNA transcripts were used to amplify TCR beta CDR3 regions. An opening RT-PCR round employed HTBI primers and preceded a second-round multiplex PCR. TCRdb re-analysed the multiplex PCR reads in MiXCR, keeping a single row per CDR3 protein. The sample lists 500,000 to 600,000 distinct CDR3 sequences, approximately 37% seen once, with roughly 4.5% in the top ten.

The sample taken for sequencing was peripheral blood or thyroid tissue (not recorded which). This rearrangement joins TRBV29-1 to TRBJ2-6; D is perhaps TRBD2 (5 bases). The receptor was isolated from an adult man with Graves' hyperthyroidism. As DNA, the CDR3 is TGCAGCGTTGAAACGGGGAGTGGGGCCAACGTCCTGACTTTC. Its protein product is CSVETGSGANVLTF. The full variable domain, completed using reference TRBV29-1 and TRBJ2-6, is SAVISQKPSRDICQRGTSLTIQCQVDSQVTMMFWYRQQPGQSLTLIATANQGSEATYESGFVIDKFPISRPNLTFSTLTVSNMSPEDSSIYLCSVETGSGANVLTFGAGSRLTVL.